These T cell receptor beta chains were read from a single sample in a study of T-cell reconstitution after alpha-beta-depleted transplantation in children. MiXCR, run by TCRdb on the PCR reads, gives a single entry per CDR3 protein. The sample lists roughly 790,000 distinct CDR3 sequences, 16% occurring once. The sequences come from PBMCs, mostly from graft donor cells, collected 360 days after TCRalphabeta/CD19-depleted stem cell transplant. These receptors originate from a male patient between 5 and 17 years old who had a stem cell transplant for acute lymphoblastic leukemia, so the T cells may come from the graft donor. CDR3s include the opening cysteine and the closing phenylalanine or tryptophan. The order of the fields is clone size, J gene, D gene, V gene, CDR3 protein, CDR3 DNA. D genes are given only for firm matches. For some rows the clone size is stated as once, few or many, or as a class when expanded; others skip it.

few,TRBJ2-5,TRBD1,TRBV6-5,CASSYGTGGTQETQYF,TGTGCCAGCAGTTATGGGACAGGGGGCACCCAAGAGACCCAGTACTTC
NA,TRBJ2-1,NA,TRBV7-9,CASLRITTYNEQFF,TGTGCCAGCCTACGAATCACCACCTACAATGAGCAGTTCTTC
NA,TRBJ2-5,NA,TRBV7-3,CASGEGAYGETQYF,TGTGCCAGCGGGGAGGGGGCTTACGGAGAGACCCAGTACTTC
few,TRBJ2-7,TRBD1,TRBV27,CASSFSYRDRGLPYEQYF,TGTGCCAGCAGTTTCTCATACCGGGACAGGGGTCTTCCCTACGAGCAGTACTTC
few,TRBJ2-5,TRBD2,TRBV9,CASSASGSETQYF,TGTGCCAGCAGCGCGAGCGGGAGTGAGACCCAGTACTTC
many,TRBJ2-3,TRBD2,TRBV4-1,CASSPRLAVDTQYF,TGCGCCAGCAGTCCTCGACTAGCAGTAGATACGCAGTATTTT
NA,TRBJ2-1,NA,TRBV7-8,CASSAWEIAEPSYNEQFF,TGTGCCAGCAGCGCGTGGGAGATAGCGGAGCCCTCCTACAATGAGCAGTTCTTC
NA,TRBJ2-7,TRBD1,TRBV30,CAWTGGGYEQYF,TGTGCCTGGACAGGGGGCGGCTACGAGCAGTACTTC
few,TRBJ1-2,TRBD1,TRBV5-1,CASSMGDRGLVGYTF,TGCGCCAGCAGCATGGGGGACAGGGGGCTCGTTGGCTACACCTTC
few,TRBJ2-7,NA,TRBV10-3,CAISEGGEQYF,TGTGCCATCAGTGAGGGTGGGGAGCAGTACTTC
once,TRBJ2-1,TRBD2,TRBV7-9,CASSPSGIDGEQFF,TGTGCCAGCAGCCCTAGCGGGATAGATGGTGAGCAGTTCTTC
NA,TRBJ2-3,NA,TRBV12-3/TRBV12-4,CASSFPVGVTDTQYF,TGTGCCAGCAGTTTCCCTGTCGGGGTCACAGATACGCAGTATTTT
NA,TRBJ1-6,NA,TRBV4-1,CASSQGGGRGRSPLHF,TGCGCCAGCAGCCAAGGAGGCGGCAGGGGCCGCTCACCCCTCCACTTT
NA,TRBJ2-3,TRBD2,TRBV4-1,CASSQRLAGGIGTDTQYF,TGCGCCAGCAGCCAAAGACTAGCGGGAGGTATAGGCACAGATACGCAGTATTTT
NA,TRBJ2-1,NA,TRBV20-1,CSARGVGTYNEQFF,TGCAGTGCTAGAGGGGTCGGTACCTACAATGAGCAGTTCTTC
NA,TRBJ2-1,NA,TRBV11-2,CASSLGKNSYNEQFF,TGTGCCAGCAGCTTAGGTAAGAACTCCTACAATGAGCAGTTCTTC
NA,TRBJ2-2,TRBD2,TRBV29-1,CSVEVAGGLAGELFF,TGCAGCGTGGAAGTAGCGGGAGGATTGGCCGGGGAGCTGTTTTTT
NA,TRBJ1-2,TRBD1,TRBV20-1,CSARDPRGRDYGYTF,TGCAGTGCTAGAGATCCCAGGGGGCGCGACTATGGCTACACCTTC
NA,TRBJ2-1,NA,TRBV12-3/TRBV12-4,CASSLGLRESSYNEQFF,TGTGCCAGCAGTTTAGGGTTACGGGAGTCCTCCTACAATGAGCAGTTCTTC
NA,TRBJ2-3,TRBD2,TRBV15,CATSRTSGSVTDTQYF,TGTGCCACCAGCCGCACTAGCGGGAGTGTAACAGATACGCAGTATTTT
few,TRBJ2-5,NA,TRBV12-3/TRBV12-4,CASTDHGQETQYF,TGTGCCAGTACAGATCACGGCCAAGAGACCCAGTACTTC
few,TRBJ2-2,TRBD2,TRBV5-6,CASSLAAGRVSGELFF,TGTGCCAGCAGCCTAGCGGCAGGGAGAGTCAGCGGGGAGCTGTTTTTT